Shown below are 8 T cell receptor beta chains from a single sample sequenced in a study of blood T cells in healthy people across ages. Together with a sample-barcoded 5' primer, a J-beta primer mix was included in a second PCR lasting about 7 to 12 cycles. Using its own MiXCR run on the 5' RACE reads, TCRdb lists one record per CDR3 protein. This table has about 1.8 million distinct CDR3 sequences, roughly 49% appearing once. The sequenced sample consisted of blood. The source of these receptors is a woman in her forties in good health.

The gene calls are TRBV4-2 and TRBJ1-2; D perhaps matches TRBD1 (5 bases). V was trimmed by 8 bases and J by 0 bases, leaving 25 bases between them. CDR3 size: 18 residues. Germline loops: CDR1 LGHNA, CDR2 YNFKEQ. The chain's CDR3 is CASSPNSNRQTTNYGYTF. The CDR3 nucleotides are TGTGCCAGCTCCCCGAATTCTAACCGACAGACTACTAACTATGGCTACACCTTC.

The chain links TRBV7-9 to TRBJ2-3; 8 nucleotides match TRBD2. J lost 0 bases, V lost 5 bases, and 13 bases had no gene match. Germline CDR1 is SEHNR and CDR2 is FQNEAQ (reference sequence). There are 18 residues in the CDR3. The CDR3 is CASSRPGAGGSSTDTQYF. The CDR3 nucleotides read TGTGCCAGCAGCCGCCCGGGCGCGGGGGGTTCTAGCACAGATACGCAGTATTTT.

The chain uses TRBV29-1 and TRBJ1-5; weak D call: TRBD1 (6 bases). The CDR3 totals 14 residues. V was trimmed by 7 bases and J by 7 bases, leaving 20 bases between them. CDR1 is SQVTM and CDR2 is ANQGSEA in the germline V gene. The CDR3 nucleotides read TGCAGCGGATTGGACAGCTCCCCGGGGCAGCCCCAGCATTTT. It encodes CSGLDSSPGQPQHF.

The J gene is TRBJ1-2, the V gene TRBV29-1; TRBD1 agrees at 8 bases. The CDR3 is 12 residues long. V shed 6 bases, J shed 8 bases, and the junction held 8 bases outside the gene matches. Germline loops: CDR1 SQVTM, CDR2 ANQGSEA. The CDR3 loop reads CSVERTGIGYTF. The CDR3 DNA sequence: TGCAGCGTGGAGAGGACAGGGATCGGCTACACCTTC.

This clonotype was seen only a few times. The rearrangement links TRBV12-3 or TRBV12-4 to TRBJ1-2, with D perhaps TRBD1 (5 bases). The V gene lost 8 bases and the J gene lost 1 base, with 11 bases spanning the gap. The length of the CDR3 is 13 residues. The CDR3, as DNA: TGTGCCAGCGTCCGTCAGGGTAACTATGGCTACACCTTC. This gives the protein CASVRQGNYGYTF.

The V call is TRBV20-1, the J call TRBJ1-5, with a tentative D call TRBD1 (6 bases). The V end was cut by 5 bases, the J end by 7 bases, with 18 bases between. Germline-derived CDR1 and CDR2 are DFQATT and SNEGSKA (reference sequence). This CDR3 is 14 amino acids long. CDR3 in DNA: TGCAGTGCTCCAAAACTACAGGGAGGACAGCCCCAGCATTTT. It yields the protein CSAPKLQGGQPQHF.

V usage is TRBV6-2 or TRBV6-3 and J usage is TRBJ1-1; D uncertain. Germline CDR1 reads MNHEY; CDR2 reads SVGEGT. The CDR3 spans 13 residues. Between the trimmed V and J ends, which lost 7 bases and 5 bases, there was a span of 14 bases. This CDR3 is CASMGGVVTEAFF. DNA for the CDR3: TGTGCCAGCATGGGTGGAGTCGTTACTGAAGCTTTCTTT.

The table lists this clonotype with a few counts. V and J are TRBV7-2 and TRBJ2-5, with TRBD1 as a possible D gene (5 bases). CDR1 and CDR2 from the germline V gene are SGHTA and FQGNSA. V lost 5 bases to trimming and J lost 7 bases, with 14 bases between them. The CDR3 has 13 amino acids. CDR3 DNA: TGTGCCAGCAGCCCAGAGGTAGACAGGACCCAGTACTTC. The encoded protein is CASSPEVDRTQYF.